This passage covers 4 T cell receptor beta chains from one sample sequenced in a study of T cells in Graves' hyperthyroidism and ophthalmopathy. The source material, RNA transcripts, was used to amplify TCR beta CDR3 regions. HTBI primers were employed in a first-round RT-PCR of the TCR CDR3. TCRdb recomputed calls from the multiplex PCR reads with MiXCR, one row per CDR3 protein. The sample has approximately 640,000 distinct CDR3 sequences, about 45% seen once. The sequenced material came from peripheral blood or thyroid tissue (not recorded which). Every receptor here comes from an adult man with Graves' disease, either hyperthyroidism or ophthalmopathy (not recorded which).

There are many counts of this clonotype. This chain joins TRBV2 and TRBJ1-1; D might be TRBD1 (5 bases). V gave up 1 base and J gave up 1 base, with 22 bases separating them. Germline-derived CDR1 and CDR2 are SNHLY and FYNNEI. This CDR3 has 19 amino acids. In DNA form, the CDR3 reads TGTGCCAGCAGTGAAGGCTTGGCGCAGGGTATAGGGTGGAACACTGAAGCTTTCTTT. Translation: CASSEGLAQGIGWNTEAFF.

The chain recombines TRBV7-1 with TRBJ1-1; the D gene is possibly TRBD1 (6 bases). TRBV7-1 is classed as an ORF, of uncertain function. The CDR3 consists of 14 residues. Deletions cut 5 bases from V and 7 bases from J, with 17 bases between. CDR3 in DNA: TGTGCCAGCAGCGCACAGGGACGAGGTGGTGAAGCTTTCTTT. Its translation: CASSAQGRGGEAFF.

The chain links TRBV7-9 to TRBJ1-5; D ambiguous. Trimming took off 5 bases at V and 7 bases at J, with 21 bases between the two ends. The germline CDR1 and CDR2 sequences are SEHNR and FQNEAQ (reference sequence). This CDR3 has 16 amino acids. This CDR3 reads CASSQDSVQVEQPQHF. The CDR3 bases are TGTGCCAGCAGCCAAGATAGTGTCCAGGTAGAACAGCCCCAGCATTTT.

The chain uses TRBV2 and TRBJ2-2; D is undetermined. CDR3 length equals 15 residues. Trimming shortened V by 6 bases and J by 4 bases, and 15 bases separated the two germline ends. Germline CDR1 SNHLY, CDR2 FYNNEI. In DNA form, the CDR3 reads TGTGCCAGCAGCCCTGATGGATCCATCACCGGGGAGCTGTTTTTT. Its protein is CASSPDGSITGELFF.